The rows below give T cell receptor beta chains drawn from one sample of a study. TCRdb processed the 5' RACE reads anew with MiXCR; each CDR3 protein has one entry. The data show nearly 55,000 distinct CDR3 sequences, roughly a sixth seen once. Specimen: naive CD4+ T cells sorted from blood. These TCRs come from a female donor with breast cancer. Each CDR3 is given with its conserved first and last residue. The D gene is left open where the match is weak. The size of a clone is reported for some rows only, either as once, few or many, or as a class for expanded clones.

length: 13; D: TRBD2; size: few; V: TRBV30; J: TRBJ2-5; CDR3: CASIIAGGETQYF; DNA: TGTGCCTCCATCATAGCGGGAGGAGAGACCCAGTACTTC
length: 14; D: TRBD2; size: many; V: TRBV3-1; J: TRBJ2-5; CDR3: CASSPSSGGETQYF; DNA: TGTGCCAGCAGCCCATCTTCCGGGGGGGAGACCCAGTACTTC
length: 15; D: TRBD1; size: -; V: TRBV6-2/TRBV6-3; J: TRBJ2-5; CDR3: CASSYGDRGPETQYF; DNA: TGTGCCAGCAGTTACGGGGACAGGGGGCCGGAGACCCAGTACTTC
length: 16; D: -; size: -; V: TRBV4-2; J: TRBJ1-5; CDR3: CASSQESGNSNQPQHF; DNA: TGTGCCAGCAGCCAAGAGTCCGGAAATAGCAATCAGCCCCAGCATTTT
length: 14; D: -; size: few; V: TRBV5-1; J: TRBJ2-2; CDR3: CASRGPADTGELFF; DNA: TGCGCCAGCAGAGGGCCAGCGGACACCGGGGAGCTGTTTTTT
length: 15; D: TRBD2; size: -; V: TRBV12-3/TRBV12-4; J: TRBJ2-2; CDR3: CASSLAGGYTGELFF; DNA: TGTGCCAGCAGTTTAGCGGGAGGGTACACCGGGGAGCTGTTTTTT
length: 12; D: -; size: many; V: TRBV6-6; J: TRBJ2-7; CDR3: CASSFALQEQYF; DNA: TGTGCCAGCAGTTTCGCTTTACAGGAGCAGTACTTC
length: 13; D: -; size: -; V: TRBV5-1; J: TRBJ2-1; CDR3: CASSLNRENEQFF; DNA: TGCGCCAGCAGCCTAAACAGGGAAAATGAGCAGTTCTTC
length: 13; D: -; size: -; V: TRBV5-1; J: TRBJ2-7; CDR3: CASSSNRDPEQYF; DNA: TGCGCCAGCAGCTCAAACAGGGACCCCGAGCAGTACTTC
length: 13; D: -; size: -; V: TRBV29-1; J: TRBJ1-1; CDR3: CSANGAGHTEAFF; DNA: TGCAGCGCCAACGGTGCAGGGCACACTGAAGCTTTCTTT
length: 12; D: -; size: few; V: TRBV7-3; J: TRBJ2-2; CDR3: CASSPTGRELFF; DNA: TGTGCCAGCAGCCCAACAGGGCGGGAGCTGTTTTTT
length: 13; D: -; size: -; V: TRBV24-1; J: TRBJ1-1; CDR3: CATRRGGNTEAFF; DNA: TGTGCCACCAGGAGGGGAGGCAACACTGAAGCTTTCTTT
length: 15; D: TRBD1; size: -; V: TRBV28; J: TRBJ1-5; CDR3: CASSPTGARNQPQHF; DNA: TGTGCCAGCAGTCCAACAGGGGCCAGGAATCAGCCCCAGCATTTT
length: 15; D: -; size: -; V: TRBV5-6; J: TRBJ2-2; CDR3: CASYRLAVNTGELFF; DNA: TGTGCCAGCTACCGGTTAGCAGTGAACACCGGGGAGCTGTTTTTT
length: 14; D: -; size: many; V: TRBV12-3/TRBV12-4; J: TRBJ2-1; CDR3: CASSPPGRLHEQFF; DNA: TGTGCCAGCAGTCCTCCGGGCAGGCTACATGAGCAGTTCTTC
length: 15; D: -; size: -; V: TRBV13; J: TRBJ1-1; CDR3: CASSLGPGFNTEAFF; DNA: TGTGCCAGCAGCTTAGGCCCCGGGTTCAACACTGAAGCTTTCTTT
length: 17; D: TRBD2; size: -; V: TRBV7-8; J: TRBJ2-7; CDR3: CASSLVSQPSGSSQQYF; DNA: TGTGCCAGCAGCTTGGTGTCGCAGCCTAGCGGGTCCAGCCAGCAGTACTTC
length: 15; D: -; size: -; V: TRBV7-9; J: TRBJ2-3; CDR3: CASSLVAGSTDTQYF; DNA: TGTGCCAGCAGCTTAGTCGCAGGGAGCACAGATACGCAGTATTTT
length: 18; D: TRBD2; size: -; V: TRBV25-1; J: TRBJ2-7; CDR3: CASSESSGLAGGSGEQYF; DNA: TGTGCCAGCAGTGAATCTTCGGGACTAGCGGGAGGGTCTGGGGAGCAGTACTTC
length: 13; D: -; size: few; V: TRBV20-1; J: TRBJ1-5; CDR3: CSASNSVRQPQHF; DNA: TGCAGTGCTAGTAATTCCGTGAGGCAGCCCCAGCATTTT
length: 14; D: -; size: few; V: TRBV20-1; J: TRBJ2-7; CDR3: CSARERLAHYEQYF; DNA: TGCAGTGCTAGAGAGCGACTTGCCCACTACGAGCAGTACTTC
length: 13; D: TRBD1; size: many; V: TRBV6-5; J: TRBJ1-2; CDR3: CASSYRQGHGYTF; DNA: TGTGCCAGCAGTTACAGACAGGGACATGGCTACACCTTC
length: 13; D: TRBD1; size: many; V: TRBV20-1; J: TRBJ1-1; CDR3: CSASAQGDTEAFF; DNA: TGCAGTGCTAGTGCCCAGGGGGACACTGAAGCTTTCTTT
length: 16; D: TRBD2; size: -; V: TRBV7-2; J: TRBJ2-3; CDR3: CASSRAGQYGTDTQYF; DNA: TGTGCCAGCAGCCGAGCGGGGCAATACGGCACAGATACGCAGTATTTT
length: 13; D: TRBD1; size: -; V: TRBV7-7; J: TRBJ2-3; CDR3: CASSLGGTEKQYF; DNA: TGTGCTAGCAGCTTAGGGGGCACAGAAAAGCAGTATTTT
length: 14; D: -; size: -; V: TRBV5-1; J: TRBJ2-6; CDR3: CASSSISGANVLTF; DNA: TGCGCCAGCAGCTCTATCTCTGGGGCCAACGTCCTGACTTTC
length: 15; D: -; size: few; V: TRBV5-6; J: TRBJ2-1; CDR3: CASSQGRTFDNEQFF; DNA: TGTGCCAGCAGTCAAGGAAGGACTTTCGACAATGAGCAGTTCTTC
length: 15; D: TRBD1; size: -; V: TRBV7-9; J: TRBJ2-7; CDR3: CASSTVGQGRYEQYF; DNA: TGTGCCAGCAGCACAGTGGGACAGGGGAGGTACGAGCAGTACTTC
length: 17; D: TRBD1; size: -; V: TRBV7-6; J: TRBJ2-1; CDR3: CASSLIGTGSSYNEQFF; DNA: TGTGCCAGCAGCCTGATAGGGACAGGGAGCTCCTACAATGAGCAGTTCTTC
length: 12; D: -; size: -; V: TRBV28; J: TRBJ2-7; CDR3: CASYKVSYEQYF; DNA: TGTGCCAGTTATAAGGTTTCCTACGAGCAGTACTTC
length: 14; D: TRBD2; size: -; V: TRBV15; J: TRBJ2-5; CDR3: CATSRASGGETQYF; DNA: TGTGCCACCAGCAGAGCATCGGGAGGAGAGACCCAGTACTTC